Described below is a single T cell receptor (beta chain) sequence and its context. Its antigen is unknown. Germline V gene data show CDR1 as ENHRY and CDR2 as SYGVKD. The V end was cut by 8 bases, the J end by 2 bases, with 7 bases between. The CDR3 has 11 amino acids. TCRdb keeps only in-frame clones here, not all; method: immunoSEQ multiplex PCR. Counted here are 350,000 or so clones, 86% occurring once; the ten biggest clones make up about 0.91%. The sample is drawn from a study of cytomegalovirus exposure and HLA in healthy donors. Study-level findings and limits: Many donors carried some public TCRs, although rarity characterized most TCR sequences.

J is TRBJ2-7 and V is TRBV10-3; D is perhaps TRBD2 (6 bases). What was sequenced was PBMCs. The receptor was derived from a woman aged 18-35 years in good health and CMV-seronegative. The CDR3, as DNA: TGTGCCATCCGGGAGACCTACGAGCAGTACTTC. Translation: CAIRETYEQYF.